This T cell receptor beta chain comes out of a study of T cell responses to AZD1222 COVID-19 vaccine. Study-level results: Of the AZD1222 recipients, only 6 or 7 were seropositive at baseline. There were repertoire samples only from the period after the peak T cell response.

V was pared by 6 bases and J by 8 bases, with 16 bases of the junction left unmatched. Germline assignment: CDR1 MDHEN and CDR2 SYDVKM. CDR3 length equals 16 residues. The sample holds a few counts of this clone. What it binds is unknown. The data were produced by immunoSEQ multiplex PCR, yet TCRdb's version contains in-frame clones alone and is incomplete. Of about 60,000 clones listed, approximately 82% are singletons. The TCR sequence derives from an adult in good health. The sequencing used peripheral blood, collected on day 0 of AZD1222 vaccination. The V gene is TRBV28, the J gene TRBJ1-2, with 9 bases matching TRBD1. CDR3 sequence reads: CASRPRTGDGDRGYTF. The CDR3, as DNA: TGTGCCAGCAGGCCCAGGACAGGGGATGGAGACAGGGGCTACACCTTC.